The present entry profiles one T cell receptor (beta chain) with its context. The sample is drawn from a study of identical twins. The J segment lost 4 bases and the V segment lost 4 bases, leaving 7 bases of the junction unmatched. Germline V gene lookup returns CDR1 LGHNA and CDR2 YSLEER. CDR3 size: 16 residues. TCRdb recomputed calls from the 5' RACE reads with MiXCR, one row per CDR3 protein. Of 400,000 to 550,000 distinct CDR3 sequences listed, about 24% are singletons. This sample also appeared in a second study, on T cells expressing NK-cell markers.

This sequence was found in a woman between 18 and 29 years old in good health. Sequenced: CD4+ T cells sorted from blood. The chain recombines TRBV4-3 with TRBJ2-1; 10 bases are shared with TRBD2. The CDR3 coding sequence is TGCGCCAGCAGCCCCCGGGTTAGCGGGGGGTACAATGAGCAGTTCTTC. It encodes CASSPRVSGGYNEQFF.